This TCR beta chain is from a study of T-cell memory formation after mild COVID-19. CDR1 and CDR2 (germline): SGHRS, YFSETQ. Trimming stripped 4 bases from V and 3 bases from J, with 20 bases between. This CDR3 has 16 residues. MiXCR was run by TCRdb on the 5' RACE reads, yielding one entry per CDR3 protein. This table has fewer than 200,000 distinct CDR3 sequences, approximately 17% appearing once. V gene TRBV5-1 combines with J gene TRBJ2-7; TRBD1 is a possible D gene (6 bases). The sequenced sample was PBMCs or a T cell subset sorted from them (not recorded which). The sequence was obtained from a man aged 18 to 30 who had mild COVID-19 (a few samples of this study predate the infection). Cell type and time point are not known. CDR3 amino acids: CASSSAQGHQNYEQYF. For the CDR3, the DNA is TGCGCCAGCAGCAGCGCCCAGGGACATCAAAACTACGAGCAGTACTTC.